This T cell receptor (beta chain) came from a study of T cells in localized non-small cell lung cancer. Study-wide results and caveats: Higher blood T cell density went with longer overall survival. Analysis by sequencing included only one tumor region, so heterogeneity remains possible. The appearance of a median approximately 60 of the top 100 tumor clones was seen in adjacent lung.

TCRdb's copy holds only in-frame clones and misses some; the assay was immunoSEQ multiplex PCR. In the table there are under 20,000 clones, around 83% of which are singletons. As for this clone: The antigen remains undetermined.

CDR1 and CDR2 from the germline V gene are MGHRA and YSYEKL. The CDR3 covers 15 residues. V was cut by 4 bases and J by 9 bases, with 21 bases left in between. This specimen was peripheral blood, taken before any cancer treatment. This clonotype was sampled from a male donor aged 60 or over with stage I lung adenocarcinoma. The rearrangement joins TRBV4-1 to TRBJ1-2; D perhaps matches TRBD1 (5 bases). The DNA for the CDR3 is TGCGCCAGCAGCCGCGGCGGGGGAAGTAGTGGTCGCTACACCTTC. This gives the protein CASSRGGGSSGRYTF.